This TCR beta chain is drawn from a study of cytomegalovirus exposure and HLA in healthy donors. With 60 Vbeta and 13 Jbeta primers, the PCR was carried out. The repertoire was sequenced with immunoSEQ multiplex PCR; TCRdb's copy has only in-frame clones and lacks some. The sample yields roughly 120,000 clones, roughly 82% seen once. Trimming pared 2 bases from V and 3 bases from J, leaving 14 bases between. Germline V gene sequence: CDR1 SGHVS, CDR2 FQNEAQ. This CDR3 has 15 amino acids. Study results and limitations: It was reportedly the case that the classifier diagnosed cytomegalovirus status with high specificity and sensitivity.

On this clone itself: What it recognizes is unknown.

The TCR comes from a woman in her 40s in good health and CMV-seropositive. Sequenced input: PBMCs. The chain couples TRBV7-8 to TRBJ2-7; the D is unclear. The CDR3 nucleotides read TGTGCCAGCAGCTTACTCCACCCCCCTAACTACGAGCAGTACTTC. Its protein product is CASSLLHPPNYEQYF.